Below are 6 T cell receptor beta chains sequenced from a single sample in a study of cytomegalovirus exposure and HLA in healthy donors. Primers for the PCR totalled 60 Vbeta and 13 Jbeta. TCRdb's copy holds only in-frame clones and misses some; the assay was immunoSEQ multiplex PCR. The repertoire has over 150,000 clones, 82% of them found once; the top ten carry roughly 0.095%. Sequenced: PBMCs. Receptors were obtained from a boy aged 2 to 10 in good health and CMV-seronegative.

V is TRBV27 and J is TRBJ1-5; D remains unclear. V lost 0 bases, J lost 1 base, and 7 bases lay in between. The germline CDR1 and CDR2 sequences are MNHEY and SMNVEV (reference sequence). The CDR3 runs 15 residues. CDR3 sequence (DNA): TGTGCCAGCAGTTTATCGTCCCAGAGCAATCAGCCCCAGCATTTT. Its translation: CASSLSSQSNQPQHF.

The CDR3 sequence is CASSTTGPGGQPQHF. The CDR3 DNA follows: TGTGCCAGTAGTACAACGGGCCCCGGAGGTCAGCCCCAGCATTTT. V is TRBV19 and J is TRBJ1-5; D gene ambiguous. Deletions cut 4 bases from V and 6 bases from J, with 16 bases between. The germline V gene has CDR1 LNHDA and CDR2 SQIVND (reference sequence). The length of the CDR3 is 15 residues.

The chain combines TRBV7-6 with TRBJ2-6, with TRBD1 as a possible D gene (5 bases). This CDR3 spans 16 amino acids. V was shortened by 2 bases and J by 0 bases, with 8 bases between the two germline ends. Germline CDR1 and CDR2: SGHVS and FNYEAQ. The CDR3 loop is CASSLLRGSGANVLTF. CDR3 bases: TGTGCCAGCAGCTTACTTAGGGGCTCTGGGGCCAACGTCCTGACTTTC.

The V and J genes are TRBV7-8 and TRBJ2-3, with D perhaps TRBD2 (5 bases). Trimming took off 6 bases at V and 0 bases at J, with 16 bases between the two ends. CDR3 size: 16 residues. Looked up from germline, CDR1 is SGHVS and CDR2 is FQNEAQ. CDR3 in DNA: TGTGCCAGCAGTTCATCCGAGGGTGGCAGCACAGATACGCAGTATTTT. Residues: CASSSSEGGSTDTQYF.

The chain carries TRBV4-3 and TRBJ2-5, with 10 bases identical to TRBD1. The J call may be in error: the DNA end matches TRBJ2-7 better. This CDR3 has 15 residues. CDR1 and CDR2 (germline): LGHNA, YSLEER. The CDR3 loop is CASSQSGTGDYEQYF. In nucleotides, the CDR3 is TGCGCCAGCAGCCAGTCCGGGACAGGGGACTACGAGCAGTACTTC.

CDR3 sequence reads: CASRQGQAFGGTQYF. The CDR3, as DNA: TGTGCCAGCAGACAGGGACAGGCCTTCGGGGGTACGCAGTATTTT. The rearrangement uses TRBV7-2 and TRBJ2-3; 8 nucleotides line up with TRBD1. CDR1 is SGHTA and CDR2 is FQGNSA in the germline V gene. V lost 6 bases and J lost 8; bases outside the gene matches: 13. This CDR3 spans 15 amino acids. Based on the CDR3 plus reference TRBV7-2 and TRBJ2-3, the full variable domain is GAGVSQSPSNKVTEKGKDVELRCDPISGHTALYWYRQSLGQGLEFLIYFQGNSAPDKSGLPSDRFSAERTGGSVSTLTIQRTQQEDSAVYLCASRQGQAFGGTQYFGPGTRLTVL.